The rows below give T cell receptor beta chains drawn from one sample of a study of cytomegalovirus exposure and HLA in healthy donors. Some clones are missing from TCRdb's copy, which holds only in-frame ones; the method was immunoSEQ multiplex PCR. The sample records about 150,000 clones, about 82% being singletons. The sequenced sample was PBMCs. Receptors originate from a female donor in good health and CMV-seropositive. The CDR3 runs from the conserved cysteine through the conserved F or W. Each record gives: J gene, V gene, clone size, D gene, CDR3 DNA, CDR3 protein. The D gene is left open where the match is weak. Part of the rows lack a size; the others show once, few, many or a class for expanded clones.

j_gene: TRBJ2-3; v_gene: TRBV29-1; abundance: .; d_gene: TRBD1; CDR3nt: TGCAGCGTTGAAGAAAAAGGGAGACCGGGACAGTCTAGTCATAGCACAGATACGCAGTATTTT; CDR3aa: CSVEEKGRPGQSSHSTDTQYF
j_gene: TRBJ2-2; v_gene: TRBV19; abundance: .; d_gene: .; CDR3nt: TGTGCCAGTACCGAGAGAAGAGGCGGGGAGCTGTTTTTT; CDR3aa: CASTERRGGELFF
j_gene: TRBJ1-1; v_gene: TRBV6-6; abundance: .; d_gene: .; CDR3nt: TGTGCCAGCGGGGAGACCTTGAACACTGAAGCTTTCTTT; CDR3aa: CASGETLNTEAFF
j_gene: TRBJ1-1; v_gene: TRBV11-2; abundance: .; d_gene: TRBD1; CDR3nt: TGTGCCAGCAGCTTACCGGGACAGGGAGTCGGCCCGGTAGCTTTCTTT; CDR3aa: CASSLPGQGVGPVAFF
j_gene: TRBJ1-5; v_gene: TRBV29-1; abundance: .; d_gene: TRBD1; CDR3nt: TGCAGCGTTGGTTACCAGGGGGCGAACGTCAATCAGCCCCAGCATTTT; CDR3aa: CSVGYQGANVNQPQHF
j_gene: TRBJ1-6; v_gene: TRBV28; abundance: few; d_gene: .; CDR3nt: TGTGCCAGCTATAAATTCCGGGGTGCCTCACCCCTCCACTTT; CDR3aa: CASYKFRGASPLHF
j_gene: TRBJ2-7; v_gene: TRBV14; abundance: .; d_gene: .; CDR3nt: TGTGCCAGCAGCCCGACAGGTTACCCCTACGAGCAGTACTTC; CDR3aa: CASSPTGYPYEQYF
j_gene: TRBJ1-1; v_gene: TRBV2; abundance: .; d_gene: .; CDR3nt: TGTGCCAGCAAGGCGGGGAAATCGGCTGAAGCTTTCTTT; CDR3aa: CASKAGKSAEAFF
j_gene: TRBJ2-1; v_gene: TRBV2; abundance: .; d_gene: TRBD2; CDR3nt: TGTGCCAGCAGTCTTACTAGCGGGAGGGGCAATGAGCAGTTCTTC; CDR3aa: CASSLTSGRGNEQFF
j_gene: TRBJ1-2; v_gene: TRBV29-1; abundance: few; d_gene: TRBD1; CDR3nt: TGCAGCGTTGAAGGGACAGGGGGCAATGGCTACACCTTC; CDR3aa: CSVEGTGGNGYTF
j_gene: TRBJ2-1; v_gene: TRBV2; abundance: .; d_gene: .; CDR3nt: TGTGCCAGCAGTGAACTACGGGGGAGGAATGAGCAGTTCTTC; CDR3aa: CASSELRGRNEQFF
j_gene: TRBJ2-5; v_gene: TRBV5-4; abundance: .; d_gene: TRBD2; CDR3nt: TGTGCCAGCAGCTTGCCGGGACTAGCGGGAGTGAGGGAGACCCAGTACTTC; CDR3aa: CASSLPGLAGVRETQYF
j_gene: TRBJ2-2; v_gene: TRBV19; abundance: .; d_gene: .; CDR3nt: TGTGCCAGTCTCAGGGGACCCGGGGAGCTGTTTTTT; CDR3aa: CASLRGPGELFF
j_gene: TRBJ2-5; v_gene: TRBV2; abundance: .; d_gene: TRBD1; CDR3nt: TGTGCCAGTAGAAGAAGCTTAACCGGGACAGGGGCCGCAGAGACCCAGTACTTC; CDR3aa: CASRRSLTGTGAAETQYF
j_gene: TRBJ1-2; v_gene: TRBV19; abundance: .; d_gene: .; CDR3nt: TGTGCCAGTAGTATCGGGTCCTCAGTCTATGGCTACACCTTC; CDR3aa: CASSIGSSVYGYTF
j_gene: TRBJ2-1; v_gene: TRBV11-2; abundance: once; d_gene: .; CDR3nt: TGTGCCAGCAGCTTGGGGAGCGCCAATGAGCAGTTCTTC; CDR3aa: CASSLGSANEQFF
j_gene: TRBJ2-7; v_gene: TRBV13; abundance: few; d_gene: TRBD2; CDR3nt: TGTGCCAGCAGCTTGGGACTATCCTACGAGCAGTACTTC; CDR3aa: CASSLGLSYEQYF
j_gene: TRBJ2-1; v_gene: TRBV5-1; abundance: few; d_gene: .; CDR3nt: TGCGCCAGCAGTCGTTATAGACCGGGAGTGGAGCAGTTCTTC; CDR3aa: CASSRYRPGVEQFF
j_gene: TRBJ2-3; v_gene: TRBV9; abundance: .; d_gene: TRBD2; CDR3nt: TGTGCCAGCAGCGTAGAGGCTAGCGGGGGTACGGGTTACTACACAGATACGCAGTATTTT; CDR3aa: CASSVEASGGTGYYTDTQYF
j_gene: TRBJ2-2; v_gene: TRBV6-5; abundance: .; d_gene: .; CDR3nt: TGTGCCAGCAGTTACTCAGGGGGCACCGGGGAGCTGTTTTTT; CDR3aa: CASSYSGGTGELFF